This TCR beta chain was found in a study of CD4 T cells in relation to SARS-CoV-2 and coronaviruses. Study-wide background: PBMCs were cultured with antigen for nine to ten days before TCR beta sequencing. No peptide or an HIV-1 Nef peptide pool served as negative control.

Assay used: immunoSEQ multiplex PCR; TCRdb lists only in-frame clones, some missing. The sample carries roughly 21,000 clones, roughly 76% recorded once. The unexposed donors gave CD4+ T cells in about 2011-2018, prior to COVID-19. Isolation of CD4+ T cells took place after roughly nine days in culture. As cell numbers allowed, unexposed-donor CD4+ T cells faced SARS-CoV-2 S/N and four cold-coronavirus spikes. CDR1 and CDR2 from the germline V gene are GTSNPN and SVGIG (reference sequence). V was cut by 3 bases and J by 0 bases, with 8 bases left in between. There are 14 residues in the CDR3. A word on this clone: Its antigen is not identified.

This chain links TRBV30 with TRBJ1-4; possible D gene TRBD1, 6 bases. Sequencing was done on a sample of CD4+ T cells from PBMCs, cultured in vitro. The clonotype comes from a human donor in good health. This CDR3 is CAWSRTATNEKLFF. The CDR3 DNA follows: TGTGCCTGGAGCCGGACAGCAACTAATGAAAAACTGTTTTTT.